These 6 T cell receptor beta chains were sequenced from one sample in a study of T cell responses to AZD1222 COVID-19 vaccine. Repertoires were generated with immunoSEQ multiplex PCR, while TCRdb's copy carries only in-frame clones and drops some. Among about 120,000 clones listed, around 92% were seen once. The specimen comprised peripheral blood, sampled 28 days after the second AZD1222 dose. The receptors were sampled from an adult who received the AZD1222 COVID-19 vaccine.

Here the CDR3 reads CASSYRGTDSPLHF. Written as DNA, the CDR3 is TGTGCCAGCAGTTACAGGGGTACGGATTCACCCCTCCACTTT. The chain carries TRBV6-5 and TRBJ1-6; D possibly corresponds to TRBD1 (5 bases). Trimming left V 2 bases short and J 8 bases short, with 10 bases between. The CDR3 consists of 14 residues. The germline gives CDR1 MNHEY, CDR2 SVGAGI.

The rearrangement uses TRBV28 and TRBJ2-2; D remains unclear. V dropped 2 bases and J dropped 4 bases, with 14 bases sitting between them. This CDR3 spans 16 amino acids. The germline gives CDR1 MDHEN, CDR2 SYDVKM. The CDR3 region is CASSLIGIWGTGELFF. CDR3 sequence (DNA): TGTGCCAGCAGTTTAATTGGTATTTGGGGCACCGGGGAGCTGTTTTTT.

V usage is TRBV28 and J usage is TRBJ2-7; no clear D. This CDR3 is 14 amino acids long. Per germline, CDR1 MDHEN and CDR2 SYDVKM. Trimming left V 2 bases short and J 0 bases short, with 8 bases between. CDR3 sequence reads: CASSLNSPSYEQYF. CDR3 nucleotide sequence: TGTGCCAGCAGTTTAAACAGCCCCTCCTACGAGCAGTACTTC.

Of note for this clone: The same CDR3 is also encoded by other DNA sequences in this sample. The J gene is TRBJ1-2, the V gene TRBV28; D remains ambiguous. This CDR3 is 11 amino acids long. Trimming pared 5 bases from V and 2 bases from J, leaving 3 bases between. CDR1 is MDHEN and CDR2 is SYDVKM in the germline V gene. This CDR3 reads CASSQNYGYTF. CDR3 bases: TGTGCCAGCAGTCAAAACTATGGCTACACCTTC.

This clone has a single count. The chain links TRBV3-1 (or the pseudogene TRBV3-2) to TRBJ1-1; D is unresolved. CDR1 and CDR2 (germline): LGHDT, YNNKEL (reference sequence). The CDR3 consists of 13 residues. V was shortened by 1 base and J by 6 bases, with 9 bases between the two germline ends. Here the CDR3 reads CASSQGRYSEAFF. The CDR3 bases are TGTGCCAGCAGCCAAGGCAGGTACTCTGAAGCTTTCTTT.

The rearrangement joins TRBV6-2 or TRBV6-3 to TRBJ2-7, with D maybe TRBD1 (5 bases). This CDR3 has 13 residues. The germline gives CDR1 MNHEY, CDR2 SVGEGT. Trimming took off 2 bases at V and 6 bases at J, with 11 bases between the two ends. The CDR3 nucleotides are TGTGCCAGCAGTTACATCCAGGGTAGCGAGCAGTACTTC. Residues: CASSYIQGSEQYF.